This is a list of T cell receptor beta chains from one sample in a study of identical twins. TCRdb recomputed calls from the 5' RACE reads with MiXCR, one row per CDR3 protein. The data show about 890,000 distinct CDR3 sequences, around 12% seen once. These records were also assigned to another study, of yellow fever vaccine responses in identical twins.

Sequencing was performed on PBMCs. All receptors come from a woman between 18 and 29 years old in good health. The CDR3 runs from the conserved cysteine through the conserved F or W. D genes are given only for firm matches. Clone size is given for some rows only: seen once, a few or many times, or a class if the clone is expanded.

>TRBD2|NA|TRBV27|TRBJ2-2
CATRKTSGSGELFF
TGTGCCACCAGAAAGACTAGCGGGTCCGGGGAGCTGTTTTTT
>NA|many|TRBV24-1|TRBJ2-1
CATSDFSYLRGDEQFF
TGTGCCACCAGTGATTTCTCATATTTACGGGGCGATGAGCAGTTCTTC
>NA|few|TRBV7-2|TRBJ1-1
CASSFDSPYTEAFF
TGTGCCAGCAGCTTTGACAGCCCTTACACTGAAGCTTTCTTT
>NA|NA|TRBV5-5|TRBJ2-5
CASSPSTPQETQYF
TGTGCCAGCAGCCCGTCGACACCACAAGAGACCCAGTACTTC
>TRBD2|NA|TRBV19|TRBJ2-1
CASSPGTSSGRVMNEQFF
TGTGCCAGTAGTCCCGGTACCTCTAGCGGGAGGGTTATGAATGAGCAGTTCTTC
>TRBD2|few|TRBV2|TRBJ2-5
CASRPRLAGGKETQYF
TGTGCCTCCCGCCCCCGACTAGCGGGGGGAAAAGAGACCCAGTACTTC
>NA|few|TRBV2|TRBJ2-4
CASSEQSVILGGGYF
TGTGCCAGCAGTGAACAGAGTGTTATCCTAGGGGGGGGGTACTTC
>NA|NA|TRBV19|TRBJ2-1
CASSIAQATGNEQFF
TGTGCCAGTAGTATAGCTCAGGCCACCGGGAATGAGCAGTTCTTC
>TRBD1|many|TRBV11-3|TRBJ2-3
CASSLDNRGTTDTQYF
TGTGCCAGCAGCTTAGACAACAGGGGAACCACAGATACGCAGTATTTT
>NA|few|TRBV5-1|TRBJ2-7
CASSFLTSSYEQYF
TGCGCCAGCAGCTTTCTAACCAGCTCCTACGAGCAGTACTTC
>TRBD1|many|TRBV25-1|TRBJ1-1
CASSATGTNTEAFF
TGTGCCAGCAGCGCGACAGGGACGAACACTGAAGCTTTCTTT
>NA|few|TRBV6-5|TRBJ1-2
CASTRIGDGYTF
TGTGCCAGCACCCGAATAGGAGATGGCTACACCTTC
>NA|many|TRBV18|TRBJ2-1
CASSPRAGTPINEQFF
TGTGCCAGCTCACCGAGAGCCGGGACACCTATCAATGAGCAGTTCTTC
>NA|many|TRBV12-3/TRBV12-4|TRBJ1-2
CASSIRRPDGGYTF
TGTGCCAGCAGTATCCGGCGGCCCGACGGTGGCTACACCTTC
>TRBD1|NA|TRBV19|TRBJ2-1
CATQRDRGLGEQFF
TGTGCCACCCAAAGGGACAGGGGATTGGGTGAGCAGTTCTTC
>TRBD1|many|TRBV10-3|TRBJ1-6
CAISKTGNNSPLHF
TGTGCCATCAGTAAGACAGGGAATAATTCACCCCTCCACTTT
>NA|few|TRBV24-1|TRBJ2-1
CATSAAFGSSYNEQFF
TGTGCCACCTCGGCGGCGTTCGGGAGCTCCTACAATGAGCAGTTCTTC
>NA|many|TRBV4-2|TRBJ2-3
CASSQGPGFLFTDTQYF
TGTGCCAGCAGCCAAGGTCCAGGCTTCCTCTTCACAGATACGCAGTATTTT
>NA|NA|TRBV21-1|TRBJ2-5
CASSGDAGEGQYF
TGTGCCAGCAGCGGGGACGCGGGAGAAGGCCAGTACTTC
>TRBD2|few|TRBV27|TRBJ2-7
CASRPLPASGIWYEQYF
TGTGCCAGCAGGCCGCTTCCGGCTAGCGGGATTTGGTACGAGCAGTACTTC
>TRBD1|few|TRBV28|TRBJ2-1
CASSPDRELYNEQFF
TGTGCCAGCAGTCCGGACAGGGAATTATACAATGAGCAGTTCTTC
>NA|few|TRBV18|TRBJ2-3
CASSPPGGQEDTQYF
TGTGCCAGCTCACCACCGGGGGGGCAGGAGGATACGCAGTATTTT
>TRBD2|NA|TRBV12-3/TRBV12-4|TRBJ2-5
CASSPKAGGLETQYF
TGTGCCAGCAGTCCAAAGGCGGGGGGCCTAGAGACCCAGTACTTC
>TRBD1|NA|TRBV24-1|TRBJ1-2
CATSEPGQANYGYTF
TGTGCCACCAGTGAACCGGGACAGGCAAACTATGGCTACACCTTC
>TRBD1|NA|TRBV14|TRBJ2-7
CASSQDGRGRYEQYF
TGTGCCAGCAGCCAAGATGGCAGGGGGCGTTACGAGCAGTACTTC
>TRBD1|NA|TRBV29-1|TRBJ1-5
CSVVPTGIGQPQHF
TGCAGCGTTGTACCGACAGGGATTGGTCAGCCCCAGCATTTT
>TRBD1|few|TRBV5-5|TRBJ2-1
CASSPYRGHNEQFF
TGTGCCAGCAGCCCTTACAGGGGCCACAATGAGCAGTTCTTC
>TRBD1|NA|TRBV25-1|TRBJ2-5
CASRPWGQDSETQYF
TGTGCCAGCCGACCCTGGGGACAGGACTCGGAGACCCAGTACTTC
>TRBD2|NA|TRBV5-1|TRBJ2-1
CASSTMRGAYNEQFF
TGCGCCAGCAGCACCATGCGGGGGGCCTACAATGAGCAGTTCTTC
>TRBD2|NA|TRBV4-1|TRBJ2-5
CASSQGEGRTQYF
TGCGCCAGCAGCCAAGGGGAGGGTCGGACCCAGTACTTC
>TRBD2|many|TRBV5-5|TRBJ2-3
CASSLGGGIDTQYF
TGTGCCAGCAGCTTGGGGGGGGGGATAGATACGCAGTATTTT
>NA|NA|TRBV5-1|TRBJ2-1
CASTTEGTTYNEQFF
TGCGCCAGCACCACAGAGGGGACAACCTACAATGAGCAGTTCTTC
>NA|NA|TRBV20-1|TRBJ2-1
CSARWGGNAYNEQFF
TGCAGTGCTAGGTGGGGCGGGAATGCCTACAATGAGCAGTTCTTC
>NA|NA|TRBV6-1|TRBJ1-2
CASSEVGANYGYTF
TGTGCCAGCAGTGAAGTTGGGGCTAACTATGGCTACACCTTC
>NA|NA|TRBV12-5|TRBJ2-1
CASGLQAVTGNEQFF
TGTGCTAGTGGTTTGCAAGCGGTCACGGGCAATGAGCAGTTCTTC
>NA|NA|TRBV10-3|TRBJ2-1
CAISTPAAPYNEQFF
TGTGCCATCAGCACCCCAGCGGCGCCATACAATGAGCAGTTCTTC
>NA|NA|TRBV14|TRBJ2-5
CASSHALNRGTQYF
TGTGCCAGCAGCCACGCACTCAACCGGGGGACCCAGTACTTC
>TRBD2|NA|TRBV7-8|TRBJ2-3
CASSFLSGTSGTDTQYF
TGTGCCAGCAGCTTCCTCTCCGGGACTAGCGGCACAGATACGCAGTATTTT
>NA|few|TRBV27|TRBJ1-1
CATRSRNTEAFF
TGTGCCACCAGATCGAGGAACACTGAAGCTTTCTTT
>NA|NA|TRBV7-8|TRBJ2-2
CASNRYTGELFF
TGTGCCAGCAACCGGTACACCGGGGAGCTGTTTTTT
>NA|many|TRBV12-3/TRBV12-4|TRBJ2-2
CASEAQRAGIDTGELFF
TGTGCCAGCGAAGCTCAAAGGGCAGGTATCGACACCGGGGAGCTGTTTTTT
>NA|NA|TRBV3-1|TRBJ1-4
CASSQDLTRDEKLFF
TGTGCCAGCAGCCAAGATCTCACCCGGGATGAAAAACTGTTTTTT
>TRBD1|few|TRBV12-3/TRBV12-4|TRBJ2-2
CASRSSTGDTGELFF
TGTGCCAGCAGATCCTCGACAGGGGACACCGGGGAGCTGTTTTTT
>TRBD2|few|TRBV12-3/TRBV12-4|TRBJ2-3
CASSLGIAGAQYF
TGTGCCAGCAGTCTTGGAATAGCGGGAGCGCAGTATTTT
>NA|few|TRBV12-3/TRBV12-4|TRBJ1-6
CASTQAGYNSPLHF
TGTGCCAGCACGCAGGCGGGCTATAATTCACCCCTCCACTTT
>TRBD1|NA|TRBV7-9|TRBJ2-5
CASSVNRGTMATQYF
TGTGCCAGCAGCGTTAACAGGGGGACCATGGCGACCCAGTACTTC
>NA|many|TRBV12-3/TRBV12-4|TRBJ2-5
CASSFRGETQYF
TGTGCCAGCAGTTTTCGGGGAGAGACCCAGTACTTC
>NA|few|TRBV11-2|TRBJ2-3
CASSLVEGSVNTQYF
TGTGCCAGCAGCTTAGTTGAGGGGTCGGTGAATACGCAGTATTTT
>TRBD1|many|TRBV9|TRBJ2-3
CASSSRTGSTSDTQYF
TGTGCCAGCAGCTCCCGGACAGGGTCCACCTCAGATACGCAGTATTTT
>NA|few|TRBV10-2|TRBJ2-1
CASSVVVYDNEQFF
TGCGCCAGCAGTGTGGTGGTCTACGACAATGAGCAGTTCTTC
>TRBD2|few|TRBV6-1|TRBJ2-7
CASRLRLASTYEQYF
TGTGCCAGCAGACTACGACTAGCGTCTACCTACGAGCAGTACTTC
>NA|NA|TRBV28|TRBJ1-6
CASRRRSLNNSPLHF
TGTGCCAGCAGACGACGGAGCTTAAATAATTCACCCCTCCACTTT
>TRBD1|NA|TRBV7-9|TRBJ1-4
CASSFSAQDPRGEKLFF
TGTGCCAGCAGCTTTAGCGCTCAGGACCCCAGGGGGGAAAAACTGTTTTTT
>NA|few|TRBV20-1|TRBJ1-6
CSASASNSYNSPLHF
TGCAGTGCTAGCGCCTCCAACTCCTATAATTCACCCCTCCACTTT
>TRBD2|NA|TRBV5-1|TRBJ2-5
CASSFSSPLAGGRLEETQYF
TGCGCCAGCAGCTTCAGCAGTCCTCTAGCGGGGGGGCGTTTAGAAGAGACCCAGTACTTC